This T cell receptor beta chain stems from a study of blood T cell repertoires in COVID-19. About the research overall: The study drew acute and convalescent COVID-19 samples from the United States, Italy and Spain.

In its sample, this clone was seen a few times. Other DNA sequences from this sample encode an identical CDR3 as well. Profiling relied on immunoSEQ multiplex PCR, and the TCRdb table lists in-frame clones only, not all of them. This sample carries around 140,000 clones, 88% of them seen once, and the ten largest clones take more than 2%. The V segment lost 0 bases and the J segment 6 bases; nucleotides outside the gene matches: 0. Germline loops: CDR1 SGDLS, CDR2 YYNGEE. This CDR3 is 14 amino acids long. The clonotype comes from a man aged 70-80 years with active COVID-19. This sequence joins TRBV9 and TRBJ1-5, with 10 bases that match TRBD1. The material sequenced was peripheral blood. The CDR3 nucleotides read TGTGCCAGCAGCGTAGGGGACAGGGGTCAGCCCCAGCATTTT. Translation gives CASSVGDRGQPQHF. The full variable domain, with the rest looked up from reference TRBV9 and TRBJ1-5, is DSGVTQTPKHLITATGQRVTLRCSPRSGDLSVYWYQQSLDQGLQFLIQYYNGEERAKGNILERFSAQQFPDLHSELNLSSLELGDSALYFCASSVGDRGQPQHFGDGTRLSIL.